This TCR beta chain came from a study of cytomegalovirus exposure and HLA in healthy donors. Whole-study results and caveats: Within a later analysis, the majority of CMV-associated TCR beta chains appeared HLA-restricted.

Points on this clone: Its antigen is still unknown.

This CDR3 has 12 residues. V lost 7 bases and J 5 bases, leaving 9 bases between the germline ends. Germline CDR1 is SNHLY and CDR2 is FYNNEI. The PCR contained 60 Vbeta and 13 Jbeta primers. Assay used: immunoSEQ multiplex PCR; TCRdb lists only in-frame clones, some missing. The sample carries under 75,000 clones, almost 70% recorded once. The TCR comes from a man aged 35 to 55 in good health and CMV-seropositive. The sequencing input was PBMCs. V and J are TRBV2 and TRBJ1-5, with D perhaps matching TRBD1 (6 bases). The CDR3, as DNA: TGTGCCAGCACGGCAGGGGATCAGCCCCAGCATTTT. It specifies CASTAGDQPQHF.